This T cell receptor beta chain was sequenced during a study of shared clonotypes between healthy human individuals. The trim removed 2 bases at V and 2 bases at J, leaving 10 bases unmatched. Germline lookup yields CDR1 SGHRS and CDR2 YFSETQ. The CDR3 extends over 17 amino acids. The data were produced by immunoSEQ multiplex PCR, yet TCRdb's version contains in-frame clones alone and is incomplete. Of 1.5 million to 2.5 million clones in the sample, around 96% are singletons; the top ten hold 0.95% to 1.5%. Only CD45RO-negative cells positively selected for CCR7 counted as naive CD8 cells, so terminally differentiated effector memory CD45RA+ cells were excluded. Each of the donors was a healthy adult who was HIV-negative and had not had a recent acute infection or vaccination.

This chain links TRBV5-1 with TRBJ2-3, with 8 nucleotides matching TRBD2. Source material: naive CD8+ T cells sorted from blood. The sequence came from a young man in good health. The CDR3 nucleotides are TGCGCCAGCAGCTTAGATAGGGCGGGGGGACCCACAGATACGCAGTATTTT. Translation: CASSLDRAGGPTDTQYF.